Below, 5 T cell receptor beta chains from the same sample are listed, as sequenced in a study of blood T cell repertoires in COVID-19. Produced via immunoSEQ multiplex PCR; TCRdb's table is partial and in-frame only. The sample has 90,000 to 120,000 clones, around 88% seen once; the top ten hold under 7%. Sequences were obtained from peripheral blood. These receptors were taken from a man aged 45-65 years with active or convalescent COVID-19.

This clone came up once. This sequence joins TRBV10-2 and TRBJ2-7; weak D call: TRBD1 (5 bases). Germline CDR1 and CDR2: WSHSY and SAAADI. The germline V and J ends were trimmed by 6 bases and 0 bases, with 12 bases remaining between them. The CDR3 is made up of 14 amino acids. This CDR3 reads CASRADILSYEQYF. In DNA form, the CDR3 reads TGCGCCAGCAGGGCGGACATTCTCTCCTACGAGCAGTACTTC.

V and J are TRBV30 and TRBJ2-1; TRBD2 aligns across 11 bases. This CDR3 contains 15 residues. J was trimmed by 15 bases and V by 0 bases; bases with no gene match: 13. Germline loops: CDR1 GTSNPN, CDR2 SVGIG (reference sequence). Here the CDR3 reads CAWSVTSSGRSWAFF. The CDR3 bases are TGTGCCTGGAGTGTAACGTCTAGCGGGAGGAGTTGGGCGTTCTTC.

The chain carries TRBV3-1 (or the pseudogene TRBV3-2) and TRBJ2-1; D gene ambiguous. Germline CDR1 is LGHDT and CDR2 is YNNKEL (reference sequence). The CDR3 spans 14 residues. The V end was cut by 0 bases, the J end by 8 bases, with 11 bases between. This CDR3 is CASSQDPQGDEQFF. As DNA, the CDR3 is TGTGCCAGCAGCCAAGACCCCCAAGGAGATGAGCAGTTCTTC.

CDR3 region: CASSSVLAGGNNEQFF. As DNA, the CDR3 is TGTGCCAGCAGTTCCGTACTAGCGGGAGGCAACAATGAGCAGTTCTTC. The chain joins TRBV6-2 or TRBV6-3 to TRBJ2-1; 12 positions match TRBD2. The CDR3 is made up of 16 amino acids. The junction had 6 bases not matched to a gene; V was cut back by 4 bases and J by 5 bases. Looked up from germline, CDR1 is MNHEY and CDR2 is SVGEGT.

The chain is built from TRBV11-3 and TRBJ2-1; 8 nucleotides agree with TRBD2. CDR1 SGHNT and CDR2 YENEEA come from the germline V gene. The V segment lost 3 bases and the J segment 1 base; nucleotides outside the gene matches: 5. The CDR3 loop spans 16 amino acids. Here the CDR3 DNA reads TGTGCCAGCAGCTTGCAAAGCGGGAGTTCCTACAATGAGCAGTTCTTC. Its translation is CASSLQSGSSYNEQFF.